The 17 T cell receptor beta chains below were found in one sample sequenced in a study of human T cells and chemical hapten exposure. Documented time point: patch test 1, 2 weeks after DPC sensitization. Treatment reported: therapeutic diphenylcyclopropenone sensitization with weekly scalp DPC. TCRdb passed the RACE reads through MiXCR, listing each CDR3 protein once. Of some 340,000 distinct CDR3 sequences listed, around 6.9% are singletons. The sample was whole blood, taken in connection with sensitization to the hapten diphenylcyclopropenone (DPC). These TCRs come from a woman aged 18-29 years with alopecia areata. Some clones in this sample may be carry-over from other donors' samples.

This clonotype has more than one count but fewer than ten. This chain uses TRBV28 with TRBJ1-3; 8 bases fit TRBD1. Trimming cost V 2 bases and J 5 bases; bases outside gene matches: 14. Per the germline V gene, CDR1 is MDHEN and CDR2 is SYDVKM. The CDR3 has 18 residues. The CDR3 DNA follows: TGTGCCAGCAGTTTACGAGGGACAGGCGCCCCCGGAAGAAACACCATATATTTT. As protein: CASSLRGTGAPGRNTIYF.

This clonotype was counted a few times. This sequence joins TRBV6-1 and TRBJ2-1, with D perhaps TRBD2 (5 bases). Trimming stripped 7 bases from V and 0 bases from J, with 7 bases between. The CDR3 consists of 13 residues. Germline-derived CDR1 and CDR2 are MNHNS and SASEGT. The CDR3 bases are TGTGCCAGCACCGGGATCTCCTACAATGAGCAGTTCTTC. Protein sequence: CASTGISYNEQFF.

V is TRBV5-1 and J is TRBJ2-1; 10 positions match TRBD2. The germline V gene encodes CDR1 SGHRS and CDR2 YFSETQ. CDR3 length equals 14 residues. J was trimmed by 8 bases and V by 7 bases; bases with no gene match: 9. Written as DNA, the CDR3 is TGCGCCAGCTCGAGCGGGGGGGCAAACGATGAGCAGTTCTTC. Its protein product is CASSSGGANDEQFF.

This clonotype turned up a few times. The chain employs TRBV3-1 and TRBJ2-7, with D maybe TRBD1 (5 bases). The CDR3 has 16 amino acids. V was shortened by 0 bases and J by 1 base, with 13 bases between the two germline ends. Germline V gene lookup returns CDR1 LGHDT and CDR2 YNNKEL (reference sequence). CDR3 DNA sequence: TGTGCCAGCAGCCAAGATTTGGGGCCAAAATCCTACGAGCAGTACTTC. Translated, it gives CASSQDLGPKSYEQYF.

This clonotype was seen many times. The chain joins TRBV3-1 to TRBJ2-4; D may be TRBD2 (7 bases). This CDR3 is built from 17 residues. Between the trimmed V and J ends, which lost 4 bases and 6 bases, there was a span of 22 bases. Germline lookup yields CDR1 LGHDT and CDR2 YNNKEL (reference sequence). The DNA for the CDR3 is TGTGCCAGCAGCCCAATGGGGGGGCCAACACTGGGAAACATTCAGTACTTC. This gives the protein CASSPMGGPTLGNIQYF.

Ten or more counts support this clonotype. CDR3 coding DNA: TGCGCCAGCAGCCCCGGGACAGGGGGCTTTGAAGCTTTCTTT. Translated: CASSPGTGGFEAFF. This rearrangement joins TRBV5-1 to TRBJ1-1; 12 nucleotides agree with TRBD1. V was pared by 4 bases and J by 7 bases, with 5 bases of the junction left unmatched. CDR1 SGHRS and CDR2 YFSETQ come from the germline V gene. This CDR3 region has 14 residues.

This clonotype was observed a handful of times. The V gene is TRBV20-1, the J gene TRBJ1-1; maybe TRBD1 (6 bases). The CDR3 covers 12 residues. Trimming took 4 bases from V and 5 from J, leaving 11 bases between them. Germline loops: CDR1 DFQATT, CDR2 SNEGSKA (reference sequence). The CDR3 DNA reads TGCAGTGCTATTCGTAGGGGGACTGAAGCTTTCTTT. As protein: CSAIRRGTEAFF.

Many counts were recorded for this clonotype. The chain employs TRBV2 and TRBJ1-1; D not certain. The CDR3 is 14 amino acids. V lost 4 bases and J 1 base, leaving 10 bases between the germline ends. Germline-derived CDR1 and CDR2 are SNHLY and FYNNEI. The CDR3 reads CASSARPQNTEAFF. CDR3 in DNA: TGTGCCAGCAGTGCTCGTCCGCAGAACACTGAAGCTTTCTTT.

The rearrangement uses TRBV3-1 and TRBJ1-6; the match to TRBD1 covers 7 bases. The V gene end was trimmed by 3 bases and the J gene end by 7 bases; junction bases not matched to a gene: 3. The CDR3 extends over 14 amino acids. Germline CDR1 LGHDT, CDR2 YNNKEL (reference sequence). In DNA form, the CDR3 reads TGTGCCAGCAGCCATCAGGGGGACAATTCACCCCTCCACTTT. This gives the protein CASSHQGDNSPLHF.

Many counts were recorded for this clonotype. The chain couples TRBV18 to TRBJ2-3; D is undetermined. CDR1 KGHSH and CDR2 LQKENI come from the germline V gene. This CDR3 comprises 13 residues. Trimming cost V 5 bases and J 2 bases, with 8 bases left between them. The CDR3 DNA follows: TGTGCCAGCTCAGCATTCTTCACAGATACGCAGTATTTT. Translated, it gives CASSAFFTDTQYF.

The sample holds a few counts of this clonotype. The CDR3 DNA is TGTGCCAGCAGGAGGACTAGCGGAGCTCCCAATGAGCAGTTCTTC. It translates to CASRRTSGAPNEQFF. The rearrangement joins TRBV12-3 or TRBV12-4 to TRBJ2-1; 10 nucleotides line up with TRBD2. CDR3 size: 15 residues. Unmatched junction bases numbered 8, after V lost 6 bases and J lost 6 bases.

This clonotype showed up just a few times. The chain couples TRBV7-9 to TRBJ2-3; the D call may be TRBD1 or TRBD2 (5 bases each). CDR3 length equals 13 residues. V shed 10 bases and J shed 0 bases, with 11 bases lying between them. Germline V CDR1 and CDR2: SEHNR, FQNEAQ (reference sequence). CDR3 region: CATEWGSTDTQYF. The DNA of the CDR3 is TGTGCCACCGAATGGGGGAGCACAGATACGCAGTATTTT.

This clonotype appeared a few times. The chain couples TRBV5-1 to TRBJ2-1; 10 nucleotides match TRBD2. Germline-derived CDR1 and CDR2 are SGHRS and YFSETQ. The CDR3 is 16 amino acids. V trimming: 3 bases; J trimming: 0 bases; junction bases outside the gene matches: 3. The CDR3 protein is CASSSIAGGSYNEQFF. As DNA, the CDR3 is TGCGCCAGCAGCTCAATAGCGGGGGGCTCCTACAATGAGCAGTTCTTC.

The rearrangement uses TRBV5-5 and TRBJ2-3, with 7 bases matching TRBD1. Trimming removed 3 bases from V and 2 bases from J; junction bases left unmatched: 3. The CDR3 is 14 residues long. The germline gives CDR1 SGHKS, CDR2 YYEKEE (reference sequence). CDR3 nucleotide sequence: TGTGCCAGCAGCTATGGACAGGTCACAGATACGCAGTATTTT. It encodes CASSYGQVTDTQYF.

The sample holds many counts of this clonotype. The J gene is TRBJ1-1, the V gene TRBV20-1; no definite D call. The V end was cut by 1 base, the J end by 1 base, with 10 bases between. There are 14 residues in the CDR3. Germline assignment: CDR1 DFQATT and CDR2 SNEGSKA (reference sequence). The CDR3 sequence is CSARVPGQNTEAFF. In DNA, the CDR3 is TGCAGTGCTAGAGTCCCAGGTCAGAACACTGAAGCTTTCTTT.

This clonotype was counted at least ten times. This chain uses TRBV6-5 with TRBJ2-5; tentative D call: TRBD1 (7 bases). Trimming cost V 2 bases and J 3 bases, with 16 bases left between them. Looked up from germline, CDR1 is MNHEY and CDR2 is SVGAGI. This CDR3 contains 16 residues. CDR3 protein: CASSYALQGEEETQYF. The CDR3 coding sequence is TGTGCCAGCAGTTACGCGCTGCAGGGGGAGGAAGAGACCCAGTACTTC.

This clonotype was seen repeatedly, ten times or more. V is TRBV9 and J is TRBJ2-3, with D possibly called TRBD1 or TRBD2 (5 bases each). The CDR3 runs 13 residues. With 0 bases removed from V and 4 bases from J, the gap between germline ends came to 6 bases. CDR1 and CDR2 (germline): SGDLS, YYNGEE. The CDR3 coding sequence is TGTGCCAGCAGCGTAGAGGGACCAGATACGCAGTATTTT. It yields the protein CASSVEGPDTQYF.